This passage covers 18 T cell receptor beta chains from one sample sequenced in a study of blood T cell repertoires in COVID-19. Using immunoSEQ multiplex PCR, the repertoire was profiled, and TCRdb retains in-frame clones only, with some absent. Of fewer than 200,000 clones listed, around 80% are singletons. Sequenced: peripheral blood. The receptors shown here come from a man aged 65 to 79 with active or convalescent COVID-19.

The chain recombines TRBV19 with TRBJ2-1, with TRBD1 matching over 7 bases. The CDR3 sequence is 14 residues long. V lost 3 bases to trimming and J lost 7 bases; unmatched junction nucleotides: 6. The germline V gene has CDR1 LNHDA and CDR2 SQIVND (reference sequence). CDR3 region: CASSIGTDSNEQFF. The CDR3 nucleotides are TGTGCCAGTAGTATTGGGACAGACTCGAATGAGCAGTTCTTC.

As DNA, the CDR3 is TGTGCCAGCAGTTTCTTCAAGCCCCGCCTTAACAATGAGCAGTTCTTC. Translating it yields CASSFFKPRLNNEQFF. The V and J genes are TRBV6-5 and TRBJ2-1; D is undetermined. The germline CDR1 and CDR2 sequences are MNHEY and SVGAGI. CDR3 size: 16 residues. V was pared by 4 bases and J by 5 bases, with 18 bases between.

The chain has TRBV7-9 and TRBJ1-6; unclear D gene. The CDR3 is 16 residues long. V was clipped by 3 bases and J by 4 bases, with 13 bases between them. In germline, CDR1 is SEHNR, CDR2 FQNEAQ (reference sequence). This CDR3 is CASSFGQWAYNSPLHF. CDR3 in DNA: TGTGCCAGCAGCTTCGGCCAGTGGGCGTATAATTCACCCCTCCACTTT. The whole variable domain, remainder taken from reference TRBV7-9 and TRBJ1-6, is DTGVSQNPRHKITKRGQNVTFRCDPISEHNRLYWYRQTLGQGPEFLTYFQNEAQLEKSRLLSDRFSAERPKGSFSTLEIQRTEQGDSAMYLCASSFGQWAYNSPLHFGNGTRLTVT.

Written as DNA, the CDR3 is TGTGCCAGCAGTTACCCCAACCCTTCGTCCACCGGGACAACGGGGGGCTACACCTTC. This codes for CASSYPNPSSTGTTGGYTF. The chain couples TRBV6-2 or TRBV6-3 to TRBJ1-2; TRBD1 might be the D (6 bases). In germline, CDR1 is MNHEY, CDR2 SVGEGT. V shed 2 bases and J shed 8 bases, with 30 bases lying between them. This CDR3 comprises 19 residues.

The CDR3 is CASRYDREGVHF. The DNA of the CDR3 is TGTGCCAGCAGATATGACAGGGAAGGAGTCCACTTT. V usage is TRBV2 and J usage is TRBJ1-6, with TRBD1 matching over 7 bases. Germline trimming cut 6 bases from V and 17 bases from J; bases unmatched to any gene: 10. Germline loops: CDR1 SNHLY, CDR2 FYNNEI. This CDR3 is 12 amino acids long.

The chain recombines TRBV9 with TRBJ2-6; D is possibly TRBD2 (6 bases). CDR1 is SGDLS and CDR2 is YYNGEE in the germline V gene. The CDR3 runs 17 residues. V was cut by 3 bases and J by 2 bases, with 15 bases left in between. CDR3 protein: CASSASLGGPGANVLTF. The CDR3 DNA sequence: TGTGCCAGCAGCGCCTCTTTGGGGGGTCCTGGGGCCAACGTCCTGACTTTC.

The gene calls are TRBV11-2 and TRBJ1-1, with 7 bases that match TRBD1. V gave up 3 bases and J gave up 5 bases; unmatched junction bases: 6. The germline CDR1 and CDR2 sequences are SGHAT and FQNNGV. This CDR3 region has 14 residues. CDR3 sequence: CASSFGAGGTEAFF. CDR3 DNA: TGTGCCAGCAGCTTTGGGGCAGGGGGTACTGAAGCTTTCTTT.

CDR3 nucleotide sequence: TGTGCCACCAGCAGACCGACAGGGGGTGGGGAAAAACTGTTTTTT. Its protein is CATSRPTGGGEKLFF. The V gene is TRBV15, the J gene TRBJ1-4; the match to TRBD1 covers 9 bases. The ends lost 2 bases at V and 8 bases at J; junction bases unmatched: 6. This CDR3 is 15 amino acids long. Germline CDR1 reads LNHNV; CDR2 reads YYDKDF (reference sequence).

The genes are TRBV5-4 and TRBJ2-1; perhaps TRBD2 as D (5 bases). V gave up 4 bases and J gave up 9 bases, with 17 bases separating them. The CDR3 totals 14 residues. Per germline, CDR1 SGHNT and CDR2 YYREEE (reference sequence). DNA for the CDR3: TGTGCCAGCAGCCCTGAGACTACGAGAGGTGAGCAGTTCTTC. It translates to CASSPETTRGEQFF.

This clone was recorded a few times. The chain recombines TRBV6-5 with TRBJ2-6, with 8 bases lining up with TRBD1. The germline gives CDR1 MNHEY, CDR2 SVGAGI. This CDR3 has 15 residues. The J segment lost 4 bases and the V segment lost 6 bases, leaving 5 bases of the junction unmatched. The CDR3 spells CASRTTGAGANVLTF. The CDR3 DNA follows: TGTGCCAGCAGAACGACAGGGGCCGGGGCCAACGTCCTGACTTTC.

This chain connects TRBV2 to TRBJ2-1, with no clear D. This CDR3 is built from 15 residues. V gave up 10 bases and J gave up 7 bases, with 23 bases separating them. Germline CDR1 SNHLY, CDR2 FYNNEI. The CDR3 DNA reads TGTGCCACCACCAAGTCCGGTGGAGAAGGTAATGAGCAGTTCTTC. Encoded protein: CATTKSGGEGNEQFF.

The V gene is TRBV20-1, the J gene TRBJ1-6; 8 bases match TRBD1. CDR3 length: 16 amino acids. Germline V gives CDR1 DFQATT, CDR2 SNEGSKA (reference sequence). J was trimmed by 5 bases and V by 3 bases; bases with no gene match: 9. This CDR3 is CSASPPDRADNSPLHF. The CDR3 region has the DNA TGCAGTGCTAGTCCTCCGGACAGGGCGGATAATTCACCCCTCCACTTT.

V is TRBV30 and J is TRBJ2-1; the D is unclear. Germline V gives CDR1 GTSNPN, CDR2 SVGIG (reference sequence). The V end lost 3 bases, the J end lost 9 bases, and 15 bases lay between the germline ends. This CDR3 has 13 residues. The CDR3 coding sequence is TGTGCCTGGAGCCTACGGGTATTGCCTGAGCAGTTCTTC. Amino acids: CAWSLRVLPEQFF.

The chain links TRBV9 to TRBJ2-1; D perhaps matches TRBD2 (7 bases). The CDR3 is 20 residues long. The germline V gene has CDR1 SGDLS and CDR2 YYNGEE. V lost 4 bases and J lost 4, with 30 bases in between. In nucleotides, the CDR3 is TGTGCCAGCAGCCCCACCGGCGTGGCGGGGGCGGCTCAAGCGTACAATGAGCAGTTCTTC. Protein: CASSPTGVAGAAQAYNEQFF.

The V call is TRBV7-6, the J call TRBJ2-3; 7 bases line up with TRBD1. CDR3 length: 16 residues. Germline-derived CDR1 and CDR2 are SGHVS and FNYEAQ. The ends lost 4 bases at V and 0 bases at J; junction bases unmatched: 7. The CDR3 loop reads CASSSRQGVSTDTQYF. CDR3 coding DNA: TGTGCCAGCAGCTCCAGACAGGGCGTAAGCACAGATACGCAGTATTTT.

The chain recombines TRBV5-4 with TRBJ1-1; the D gene is possibly TRBD1 (5 bases). The CDR3 has 15 amino acids. Trimming cost V 0 bases and J 1 base, with 10 bases left between them. Germline CDR1 is SGHNT and CDR2 is YYREEE (reference sequence). The DNA for the CDR3 is TGTGCCAGCAGCTTGGGCCCGACAGCGAACACTGAAGCTTTCTTT. This codes for CASSLGPTANTEAFF.

V gene TRBV9 combines with J gene TRBJ1-1; 7 positions match TRBD1. The CDR3 spans 16 residues. Germline trimming cut 4 bases from V and 0 bases from J; bases unmatched to any gene: 9. Germline CDR1 and CDR2: SGDLS and YYNGEE. Written as DNA, the CDR3 is TGTGCCAGCAGCCCCTGGACAGGCACGATGAACACTGAAGCTTTCTTT. Protein product: CASSPWTGTMNTEAFF.

The chain links TRBV5-1 to TRBJ2-5; TRBD2 might be the D (5 bases). CDR1 is SGHRS, CDR2 YFSETQ, per germline. This CDR3 has 15 amino acids. V lost 0 bases, J lost 1 base, and 10 bases lay in between. The CDR3 DNA follows: TGCGCCAGCAGCTTGGCCGGAGGCAGCCAAGAGACCCAGTACTTC. Its translation is CASSLAGGSQETQYF.